These 13 T cell receptor beta chains were sequenced from one sample in a study of vaccination effects on CD4 cells after COVID-19. No antigen is known for these receptors. Investigators separated out CD4+ T cells once 10 days of culture had passed. The method was immunoSEQ multiplex PCR; TCRdb's version includes in-frame clones alone and lacks a portion of them. Here the sample spans more than 60,000 clones, 70% to 85% being singletons. The sample consisted of CD4+ T cells from PBMCs cultured without peptide, taken before COVID-19 vaccination. The source is a human donor who had a prior SARS-CoV-2 infection.

The chain is built from TRBV18 and TRBJ1-3; 7 bases agree with TRBD1. Germline CDR1 is KGHSH and CDR2 is LQKENI. V was clipped by 7 bases and J by 0 bases; unmatched bases: 9. The CDR3 sequence is 16 residues long. CDR3 in DNA: TGTGCCAGCTGCCTCGGACAGGCGAGCTCTGGAAACACCATATATTTT. Protein sequence: CASCLGQASSGNTIYF.

V is TRBV19 and J is TRBJ2-7, with TRBD2 matching over 9 bases. Germline V gene sequence: CDR1 LNHDA, CDR2 SQIVND (reference sequence). The CDR3 totals 18 residues. Losses at the gene ends were 5 bases for V and 0 bases for J; bases not matched to a gene: 14. CDR3 bases: TGTGCCAGTAGTGGGTTGGGGCGGGAGGGCCTCTTCTCCTACGAGCAGTACTTC. Translating it yields CASSGLGREGLFSYEQYF.

CDR3 region: CASSGYMDLGSPLHF. In DNA, the CDR3 is TGTGCCAGCAGTGGATACATGGATTTGGGTTCACCCCTCCACTTT. The V gene is TRBV25-1, the J gene TRBJ1-6, with unresolved D. Trimming removed 4 bases from V and 9 bases from J, with 16 bases in between. The germline gives CDR1 MGHDK, CDR2 SYGVNS. The CDR3 is made up of 15 amino acids. Looking up the rest from reference TRBV25-1 and TRBJ1-6 gives the full variable domain: EADIYQTPRYLVIGTGKKITLECSQTMGHDKMYWYQQDPGMELHLIHYSYGVNSTEKGDLSSESTVSRIRTEHFPLTLESARPSHTSQYLCASSGYMDLGSPLHFGNGTRLTVT.

This chain links TRBV30 with TRBJ2-6; D is undetermined. This CDR3 is built from 15 residues. Germline V lookup: CDR1 GTSNPN, CDR2 SVGIG (reference sequence). V was trimmed by 7 bases and J by 0 bases, leaving 13 bases between them. DNA of the CDR3: TGTGCCTTAAAAGAAGGCCCCTCTGGGGCCAACGTCCTGACTTTC. Translating gives CALKEGPSGANVLTF.

The count of this clone is one. V and J are TRBV18 and TRBJ1-3, with TRBD1 as a possible D gene (6 bases). This CDR3 has 19 residues. Germline lookup yields CDR1 KGHSH and CDR2 LQKENI. V lost 2 bases and J 2 bases, leaving 22 bases between the germline ends. CDR3 residues: CASSPFGRGFGKTGNTIYF. CDR3 nucleotides: TGTGCCAGCTCACCATTCGGCAGGGGATTCGGGAAGACTGGAAACACCATATATTTT.

Only a few counts were recorded for this clone. The V and J genes are TRBV4-2 and TRBJ2-7; 11 positions match TRBD1. The germline gives CDR1 LGHNA, CDR2 YNFKEQ. J was trimmed by 3 bases and V by 1 base; bases with no gene match: 5. The CDR3 contains 16 residues. The CDR3 coding sequence is TGTGCCAGCAGCCAAGTATGGGACAGGGGGATCTACGAGCAGTACTTC. Encoded protein: CASSQVWDRGIYEQYF.

The V and J genes are TRBV7-8 and TRBJ2-5; D is perhaps TRBD1 (5 bases). The length of the CDR3 is 15 residues. V dropped 5 bases and J dropped 1 base, with 14 bases sitting between them. Germline lookup yields CDR1 SGHVS and CDR2 FQNEAQ. CDR3 region: CASSLRGHLQETQYF. The CDR3 nucleotides are TGTGCCAGCAGCCTCCGAGGACACCTCCAAGAGACCCAGTACTTC.

This sequence joins TRBV7-9 and TRBJ2-7; the D is unclear. The CDR3 spans 14 residues. Looked up from germline, CDR1 is SEHNR and CDR2 is FQNEAQ (reference sequence). V dropped 1 base and J dropped 2 bases, with 9 bases sitting between them. The CDR3 DNA sequence: TGTGCCAGCAGCTTAGGTGGCCTTGCCTACGAGCAGTACTTC. Protein sequence: CASSLGGLAYEQYF.

About this clone itself: The germline gene is not matched at one end of the junction; a read error may be the cause. The chain is built from TRBV14 and TRBJ2-7, with TRBD2 identical over 11 bases. The CDR3 covers 13 residues. Per germline, CDR1 SGHDN and CDR2 FVKESK. The DNA of the CDR3 is TGTGCCAGCAGCCAAGATTGGGGACTAGCGGCCTCATTT. It is translated as CASSQDWGLAASF.

The chain links TRBV5-4 to TRBJ2-6, with D tentatively TRBD1 or TRBD2 (5 bases each). V lost 2 bases, J lost 3 bases, and 9 bases lay in between. The CDR3 is 15 residues long. Per the germline V gene, CDR1 is SGHNT and CDR2 is YYREEE (reference sequence). In nucleotides, the CDR3 is TGTGCCAGCAGCTTAATGGGGGATGGGGCCAACGTCCTGACTTTC. Its translation is CASSLMGDGANVLTF.

This sequence joins TRBV7-2 and TRBJ2-7; unclear D gene. CDR3 size: 15 residues. Per germline, CDR1 SGHTA and CDR2 FQGNSA. The V gene lost 1 base and the J gene lost 1 base, with 11 bases spanning the gap. This CDR3 reads CASSLGPAGSYEQYF. The DNA of the CDR3 is TGTGCCAGCAGCTTAGGTCCAGCTGGATCCTACGAGCAGTACTTC.

The chain recombines TRBV18 with TRBJ2-7, with 7 bases aligning to TRBD1. The germline CDR1 and CDR2 sequences are KGHSH and LQKENI. The CDR3 extends over 14 amino acids. Germline trimming cut 4 bases from V and 0 bases from J; bases unmatched to any gene: 3. The CDR3, as DNA: TGTGCCAGCTCACGGGACAGCACCTCCTACGAGCAGTACTTC. Its protein is CASSRDSTSYEQYF.

The V and J genes are TRBV7-6 and TRBJ2-1, with 9 bases fitting TRBD1. The CDR3 spans 17 residues. Germline V lookup: CDR1 SGHVS, CDR2 FNYEAQ. J was trimmed by 6 bases and V by 2 bases; bases with no gene match: 11. In DNA form, the CDR3 reads TGTGCCAGCAGCTTATCCACCGGGACAGGGTCCCTCAATGAGCAGTTCTTC. Its translation is CASSLSTGTGSLNEQFF.